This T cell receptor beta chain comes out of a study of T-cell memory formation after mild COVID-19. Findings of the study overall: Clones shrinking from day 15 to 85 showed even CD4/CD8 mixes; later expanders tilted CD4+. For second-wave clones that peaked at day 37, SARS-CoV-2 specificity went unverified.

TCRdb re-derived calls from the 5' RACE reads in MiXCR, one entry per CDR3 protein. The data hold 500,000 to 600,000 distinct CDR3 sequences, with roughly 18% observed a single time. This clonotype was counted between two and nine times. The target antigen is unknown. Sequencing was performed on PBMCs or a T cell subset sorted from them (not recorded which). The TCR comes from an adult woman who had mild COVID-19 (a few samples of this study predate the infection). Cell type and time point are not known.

The CDR3 loop is CASSSPGPTKETQYF. Written as DNA, the CDR3 is TGTGCCAGCAGTTCCCCAGGGCCTACGAAGGAGACCCAGTACTTC. The chain joins TRBV28 to TRBJ2-5; D possibly corresponds to TRBD1 (5 bases). In germline, CDR1 is MDHEN, CDR2 SYDVKM. This CDR3 spans 15 amino acids. V was trimmed by 4 bases and J by 5 bases, leaving 17 bases between them. The full variable domain, in which reference TRBV28 and TRBJ2-5 provide the parts outside the CDR3, is DVKVTQSSRYLVKRTGEKVFLECVQDMDHENMFWYRQDPGLGLRLIYFSYDVKMKEKGDIPEGYSVSREKKERFSLILESASTNQTSMYLCASSSPGPTKETQYFGPGTRLLVL.